These T cell receptor beta chains were read from a single sample in a study of Ad26.COV2.S vaccination and SARS-CoV-2 variants. Only in-frame clones appear in the TCRdb table, and some are missing; sequencing was by immunoSEQ multiplex PCR. The profile shows about 350,000 clones, roughly nine tenths of them singletons. The material was peripheral blood, obtained after recovery from COVID-19. All receptors come from a human donor who had recovered from COVID-19. Each CDR3 is given without its conserved first and last residue. The order of the fields is V gene, clone size, CDR3 protein. Not every row has a clone size; where given, it reads once, few, many or a size class.

v_call: TRBV24-1
clone_size: .
cdr3_aa: ATSDSGRNYGYT

v_call: TRBV5-1
clone_size: .
cdr3_aa: ASSFRPGTGNNEQF

v_call: TRBV7-9
clone_size: .
cdr3_aa: ASSLGGQGYQPQH

v_call: TRBV11-2
clone_size: .
cdr3_aa: ASSLETGTGYEQY

v_call: TRBV6-2/TRBV6-3
clone_size: once
cdr3_aa: ASSVQGTEAF

v_call: TRBV6-2/TRBV6-3
clone_size: few
cdr3_aa: ASSSNTPTHSGNTIY

v_call: TRBV12-3/TRBV12-4
clone_size: few
cdr3_aa: ASSLRIGSPLH

v_call: TRBV4-3
clone_size: .
cdr3_aa: ASSQDLNSNQPQH

v_call: TRBV11-2
clone_size: .
cdr3_aa: ASSFGYRRGGLF

v_call: TRBV20-1
clone_size: .
cdr3_aa: SASYQRGSQY

v_call: TRBV2
clone_size: .
cdr3_aa: ASSWFGVRNNSPLH

v_call: TRBV2
clone_size: .
cdr3_aa: ASSAGVGNTEAF

v_call: TRBV19
clone_size: .
cdr3_aa: ASRPDRFEGGYT

v_call: TRBV5-4
clone_size: once
cdr3_aa: ASSATDTSYEQY

v_call: TRBV11-2
clone_size: .
cdr3_aa: ASSSRRDGTGELF

v_call: TRBV4-2
clone_size: .
cdr3_aa: ASSHGTATDSPLH

v_call: TRBV18
clone_size: .
cdr3_aa: ASSPGRGTEAF

v_call: TRBV9
clone_size: .
cdr3_aa: ASSVGGTGTGGYT

v_call: TRBV11-3
clone_size: .
cdr3_aa: ASSLPGGELF

v_call: TRBV19
clone_size: .
cdr3_aa: ASRGDTINYT

v_call: TRBV7-6
clone_size: .
cdr3_aa: ASRLGPTLTDTQY

v_call: TRBV6-6
clone_size: .
cdr3_aa: ASSPLGSSYEQY

v_call: TRBV12-5
clone_size: .
cdr3_aa: ASGLPEQGDYGYT

v_call: TRBV18
clone_size: .
cdr3_aa: ASSTNEYTEAF

v_call: TRBV27
clone_size: .
cdr3_aa: ASRPRQRASYEQY

v_call: TRBV5-1
clone_size: few
cdr3_aa: ASSLQATGGSEAF

v_call: TRBV6-6
clone_size: .
cdr3_aa: ASSGPGVQNQPQH

v_call: TRBV18
clone_size: .
cdr3_aa: ASSLRRGTYEQY

v_call: TRBV21-1
clone_size: .
cdr3_aa: ASSNTGYQH

v_call: TRBV4-1
clone_size: .
cdr3_aa: ASSLRGLIRHYGYT

v_call: TRBV7-9
clone_size: .
cdr3_aa: ASNPLKQF

v_call: TRBV6-5
clone_size: .
cdr3_aa: ASMFVLSGNTIY

v_call: TRBV6-6
clone_size: .
cdr3_aa: ASSPFLLNAGHHTGELF

v_call: TRBV21-1
clone_size: .
cdr3_aa: AGASYEQY

v_call: TRBV20-1
clone_size: .
cdr3_aa: SASPRVAGNTIY

v_call: TRBV7-2
clone_size: .
cdr3_aa: ASSLAHSYEQY

v_call: TRBV27
clone_size: .
cdr3_aa: ASSLLRQNTGELF

v_call: TRBV13
clone_size: once
cdr3_aa: ASSSGQGITDTQY

v_call: TRBV5-4
clone_size: once
cdr3_aa: ASTPGAGTYNEQF

v_call: TRBV7-6
clone_size: .
cdr3_aa: ASSLRPGGTGMNTEAF

v_call: TRBV27
clone_size: once
cdr3_aa: ASSRRLAQETQY

v_call: TRBV4-3
clone_size: .
cdr3_aa: ASSQAGQGGTEAF

v_call: TRBV6-1
clone_size: .
cdr3_aa: ASSEGRNT

v_call: TRBV6-5
clone_size: once
cdr3_aa: ASRKQGFSNYGYT

v_call: TRBV6-2/TRBV6-3
clone_size: once
cdr3_aa: ASSYPLGQQLASYEQY

v_call: TRBV5-1
clone_size: .
cdr3_aa: ASSLAGQTTNEKLF

v_call: TRBV5-6
clone_size: .
cdr3_aa: ASSFVGDRS

v_call: TRBV6-5
clone_size: .
cdr3_aa: ASSYSLAGGYTQY

v_call: TRBV5-4
clone_size: .
cdr3_aa: ASSRPGRRGGANVLT

v_call: TRBV27
clone_size: once
cdr3_aa: ASSPRGISNQPQH